This T cell receptor beta chain was identified during a study of CD8 T cells in Susac syndrome. Germline loops: CDR1 KGHSH, CDR2 LQKENI. V lost 2 bases, J lost 5 bases, and 6 bases stayed unmatched. This CDR3 contains 14 residues. Overall study findings and caveats: The study identified around fifteen and five Susac-specific public clones in total CD8+ and CD8+ TEMRA repertoires.

Under recently defined diagnostic criteria, the patients with Susac syndrome qualified as having definite or probable disease. TEMRA cells were enriched by FACS, while CD8+ and CD4+ T cells were obtained through a negative isolation that was performed magnetically. On this clonotype itself: What it binds is unknown.

The authors reverse transcribed 0.5 to 1 ug RNA with random hexamers. In TCRdb, the immunoSEQ multiplex PCR reads were re-called with MiXCR into one record per CDR3 protein. Of some 200,000 distinct CDR3 sequences in the sample, just under 95% were seen once. Sequenced sample: CD8+ T cells from PBMCs. The source of this sequence is a human donor with Susac syndrome. V gene TRBV18 combines with J gene TRBJ2-7; 7 bases are shared with TRBD1. The CDR3 bases are TGTGCCAGCTCACCAAGGGACAGTAGCCACGAGCAGTACTTC. Translated, it gives CASSPRDSSHEQYF.